This T cell receptor beta chain was identified in a study of T-cell memory formation after mild COVID-19. This clonotype was detected ten times or more. Its specificity is unknown. Per the germline V gene, CDR1 is SGHTA and CDR2 is FQGNSA. With 5 bases clipped from V and 7 bases from J, the junction kept 10 bases outside the gene matches. The CDR3 covers 15 residues. TCR alpha and TCR beta cDNA libraries with sample barcodes and UMIs came from 5'RACE using constant-segment primers. TCRdb fed the 5' RACE reads into MiXCR, producing one record per CDR3 protein. This sample has more than 300,000 distinct CDR3 sequences, with roughly 15% found just once. Study-level findings and limits: From day 15 to 85, contracting clones were balanced between CD4 and CD8, whereas later expanders leaned toward CD4+. Of the contracting clones, CD4+ ones lay mainly in CM and EM, and CD8+ ones in EMRA. Certain responding clones were present in pre-infection memory, suggesting participation of cross-reactive memory.

This sequence was found in a man aged 18 to 30 who had mild COVID-19 (a few samples of this study predate the infection). Cell type and time point are not known. The sample consisted of PBMCs or a T cell subset sorted from them (not recorded which). The V gene is TRBV7-2, the J gene TRBJ2-2; 7 bases match TRBD2. The CDR3 DNA reads as TGTGCCAGCAGCCCTCGGGGAGGGGTTGGCGGGGAGCTGTTTTTT. Translation: CASSPRGGVGGELFF.